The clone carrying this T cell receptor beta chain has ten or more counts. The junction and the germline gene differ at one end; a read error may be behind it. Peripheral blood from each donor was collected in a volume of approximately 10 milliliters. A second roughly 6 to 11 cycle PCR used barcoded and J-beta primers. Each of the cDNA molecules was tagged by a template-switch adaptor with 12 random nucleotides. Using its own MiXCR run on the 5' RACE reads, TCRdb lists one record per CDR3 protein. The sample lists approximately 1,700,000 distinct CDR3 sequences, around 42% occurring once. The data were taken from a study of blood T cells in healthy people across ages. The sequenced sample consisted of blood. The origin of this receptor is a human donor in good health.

The CDR3 loop is CASSLGGSGETQYF. The CDR3 DNA is TGTGCCAGCAGCTTGGGAGGGAGTGGAGAGACCCAGTACTTC. The chain combines TRBV5-1 with TRBJ2-5, with 7 bases matching TRBD2. Germline V CDR1 and CDR2: SGHRS, YFSETQ. The CDR3 length is 14 residues. Together with reference TRBV5-1 and TRBJ2-5, the CDR3 gives the full variable domain: KAGVTQTPRYLIKTRGQQVTLSCSPISGHRSVSWYQQTPGQGLQFLFEYFSETQRNKGNFPGRFSGRQFSNSRSEMNVSTLELGDSALYLCASSLGGSGETQYFGPGTRLLVL.